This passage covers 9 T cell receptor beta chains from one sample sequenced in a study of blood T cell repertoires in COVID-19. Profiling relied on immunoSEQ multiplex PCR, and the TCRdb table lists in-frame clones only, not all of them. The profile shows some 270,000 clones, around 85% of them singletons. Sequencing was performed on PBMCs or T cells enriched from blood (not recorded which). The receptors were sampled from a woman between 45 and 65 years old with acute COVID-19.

The CDR3 here is CASATGSGYGYTF. The CDR3 region has the DNA TGTGCCAGCGCCACCGGGTCCGGCTATGGCTACACCTTC. The rearrangement joins TRBV6-5 to TRBJ1-2; D is uncertain. Germline V CDR1 and CDR2: MNHEY, SVGAGI. Trimming took 8 bases from V and 4 from J, leaving 14 bases between them. This CDR3 has 13 amino acids.

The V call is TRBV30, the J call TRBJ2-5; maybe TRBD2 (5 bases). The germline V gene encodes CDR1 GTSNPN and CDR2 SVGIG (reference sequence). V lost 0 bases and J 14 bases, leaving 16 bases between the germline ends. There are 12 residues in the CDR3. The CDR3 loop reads CAWSVLYGDTYF. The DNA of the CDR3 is TGTGCCTGGAGTGTCCTCTACGGGGATACATACTTC.

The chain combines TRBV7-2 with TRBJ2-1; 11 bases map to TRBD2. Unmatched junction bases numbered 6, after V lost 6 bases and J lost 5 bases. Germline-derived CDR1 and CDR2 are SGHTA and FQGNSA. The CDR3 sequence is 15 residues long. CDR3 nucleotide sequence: TGTGCCAGCAGAATGCCGGGACTAGCGGACAATGAGCAGTTCTTC. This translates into CASRMPGLADNEQFF.

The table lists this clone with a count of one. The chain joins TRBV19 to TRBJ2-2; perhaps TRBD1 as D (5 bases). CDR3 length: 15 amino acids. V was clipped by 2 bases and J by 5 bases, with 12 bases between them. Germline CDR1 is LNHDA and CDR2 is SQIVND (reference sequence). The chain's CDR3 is CASSIQGARTGELFF. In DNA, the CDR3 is TGTGCCAGTAGTATACAGGGCGCGCGGACCGGGGAGCTGTTTTTT.

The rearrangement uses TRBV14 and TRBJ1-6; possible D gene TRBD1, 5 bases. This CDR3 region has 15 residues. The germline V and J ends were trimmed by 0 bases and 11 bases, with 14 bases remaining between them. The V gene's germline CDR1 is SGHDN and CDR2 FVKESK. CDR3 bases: TGTGCCAGCAGCCAAGATCGGGCAGGGAGGACACCCCTCCACTTT. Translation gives CASSQDRAGRTPLHF.

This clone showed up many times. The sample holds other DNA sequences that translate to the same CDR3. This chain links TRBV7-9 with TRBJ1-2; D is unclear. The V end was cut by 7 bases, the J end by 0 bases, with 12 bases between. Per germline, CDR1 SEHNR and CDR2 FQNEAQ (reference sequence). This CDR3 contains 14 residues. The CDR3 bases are TGTGCCAGCACCCCTCGGGAGTCTAACTATGGCTACACCTTC. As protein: CASTPRESNYGYTF.

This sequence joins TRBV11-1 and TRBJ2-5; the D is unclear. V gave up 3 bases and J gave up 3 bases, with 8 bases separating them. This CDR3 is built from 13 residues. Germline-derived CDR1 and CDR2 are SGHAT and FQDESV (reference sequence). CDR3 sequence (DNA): TGTGCCAGCAGCTTTATCAGAAAAGAGACCCAGTACTTC. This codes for CASSFIRKETQYF.

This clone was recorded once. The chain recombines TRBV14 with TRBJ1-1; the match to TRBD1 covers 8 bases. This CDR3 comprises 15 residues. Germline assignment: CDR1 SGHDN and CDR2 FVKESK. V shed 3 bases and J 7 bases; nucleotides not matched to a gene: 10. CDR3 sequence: CASSHRRPGQGEAFF. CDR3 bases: TGTGCCAGCAGCCACCGGAGGCCAGGACAGGGTGAAGCTTTCTTT.

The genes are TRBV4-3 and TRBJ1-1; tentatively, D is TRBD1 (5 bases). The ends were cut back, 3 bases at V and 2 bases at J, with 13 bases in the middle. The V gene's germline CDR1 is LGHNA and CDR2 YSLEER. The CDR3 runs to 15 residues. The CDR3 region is CASSHLTDRNTEAFF. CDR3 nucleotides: TGCGCCAGCAGCCACCTAACCGACAGAAACACTGAAGCTTTCTTT.